The next 29 T cell receptor beta chains were all read from a single sample in a study of blood T cells in healthy people across ages. Primers used in a second PCR of roughly 6 to 11 cycles were a sample-barcoded 5' primer and a J-beta primer mix. MiXCR was run by TCRdb on the 5' RACE reads, yielding one entry per CDR3 protein. The data hold more than 650,000 distinct CDR3 sequences, with 53% observed a single time. The material sequenced was blood. The receptor source for this set is a man at least 80 years old in good health.

The V gene is TRBV5-1, the J gene TRBJ2-1, with D perhaps TRBD2 (6 bases). Per germline, CDR1 SGHRS and CDR2 YFSETQ. This CDR3 has 14 amino acids. V was shortened by 5 bases and J by 1 base, with 10 bases between the two germline ends. CDR3 DNA sequence: TGCGCCAGCAGTGGGGGAGGATCCTACAATGAGCAGTTCTTC. It yields the protein CASSGGGSYNEQFF.

This chain uses TRBV12-3 or TRBV12-4 with TRBJ1-2, with D unclear. V was clipped by 2 bases and J by 4 bases, with 11 bases between them. The CDR3 sequence is 14 residues long. The CDR3 bases are TGTGCCAGCAGTTTATCGGGCAGTTTCTATGGCTACACCTTC. Protein sequence: CASSLSGSFYGYTF.

This sequence joins TRBV7-9 and TRBJ1-4; 7 bases are a match to TRBD1. In germline, CDR1 is SEHNR, CDR2 FQNEAQ (reference sequence). The CDR3 loop spans 17 amino acids. The J segment lost 0 bases and the V segment lost 4 bases, leaving 8 bases of the junction unmatched. CDR3 nucleotides: TGTGCCAGCAGCTCCTATACAGGGGCCCCAACTAATGAAAAACTGTTTTTT. Its translation is CASSSYTGAPTNEKLFF. The whole variable domain, remainder taken from reference TRBV7-9 and TRBJ1-4, is DTGVSQNPRHKITKRGQNVTFRCDPISEHNRLYWYRQTLGQGPEFLTYFQNEAQLEKSRLLSDRFSAERPKGSFSTLEIQRTEQGDSAMYLCASSSYTGAPTNEKLFFGSGTQLSVL.

The V call is TRBV10-3, the J call TRBJ2-7, with 7 bases lining up with TRBD1. This CDR3 spans 13 amino acids. Germline loops: CDR1 ENHRY, CDR2 SYGVKD. J was trimmed by 2 bases and V by 5 bases; bases with no gene match: 3. The CDR3 reads CAISTGQAYEQYF. The CDR3 DNA is TGTGCCATCAGTACTGGACAGGCCTACGAGCAGTACTTC.

The V call is TRBV10-3, the J call TRBJ2-5; 7 bases map to TRBD1. The length of the CDR3 is 14 residues. Per germline, CDR1 ENHRY and CDR2 SYGVKD. V was pared by 2 bases and J by 5 bases, with 5 bases of the junction left unmatched. The CDR3 DNA reads TGTGCCATCAGTGAGAGGGGGCTGGTCGAGACCCAGTACTTC. Translated, it gives CAISERGLVETQYF.

The table lists this clonotype with a count of one. The V and J genes are TRBV12-3 or TRBV12-4 and TRBJ2-2; maybe TRBD1 (5 bases). CDR3 length: 14 residues. V lost 8 bases and J 4 bases, leaving 14 bases between the germline ends. CDR3 sequence (DNA): TGTGCCAGCTGCAGACTGGGGCCCACCGGGGAGCTGTTTTTT. Translated: CASCRLGPTGELFF.

This chain joins TRBV20-1 and TRBJ2-7, with 9 bases lining up with TRBD2. The CDR3 loop spans 15 amino acids. Germline values: CDR1 DFQATT, CDR2 SNEGSKA (reference sequence). V was clipped by 3 bases and J by 2 bases; unmatched bases: 8. The CDR3 nucleotides are TGCAGTGCTAGTCTGGGCCTAGCGGGGCCCTACGAGCAGTACTTC. Residues: CSASLGLAGPYEQYF.

This sequence joins TRBV20-1 and TRBJ2-3, with TRBD2 identical over 8 bases. The V gene end was trimmed by 0 bases and the J gene end by 2 bases; junction bases not matched to a gene: 4. Germline V gives CDR1 DFQATT, CDR2 SNEGSKA (reference sequence). This CDR3 is built from 15 residues. CDR3 amino acids: CSARDEAGVTDTQYF. CDR3 DNA sequence: TGCAGTGCTAGAGATGAAGCGGGAGTCACAGATACGCAGTATTTT.

The chain links TRBV5-1 to TRBJ2-1; TRBD2 aligns across 8 bases. The germline V gene encodes CDR1 SGHRS and CDR2 YFSETQ. The V gene end was trimmed by 1 base and the J gene end by 6 bases; junction bases not matched to a gene: 6. The CDR3 runs to 15 residues. Written as DNA, the CDR3 is TGCGCCAGCAGCTTGCCAGCGGGAGAATCCAATGAGCAGTTCTTC. Encoded protein: CASSLPAGESNEQFF.

This chain links TRBV21-1 with TRBJ1-6; the table's D gene call, TRBD1, was not cross checked with the DNA. TRBV21-1 has pseudogene status. The CDR3 is made up of 20 amino acids. In DNA form, the CDR3 reads TGTGCCAGCAGCAAAGCGGGGCGCTACAGGGGGCGAACGCAACGATCACCCCTCCACTTT. Its translation: CASSKAGRYRGRTQRSPLHF.

The V gene is TRBV7-2, the J gene TRBJ2-1, with a weak D call TRBD2 (5 bases). Near its end, the DNA agrees better with TRBJ2-7, so the J call may be wrong. The germline CDR1 and CDR2 sequences are SGHTA and FQGNSA. The CDR3 contains 14 residues. The CDR3 protein is CASSSEAHRDEQYF. The CDR3, as DNA: TGTGCCAGCAGCTCAGAGGCCCATCGGGATGAGCAGTACTTC.

In this sample, this clonotype turned up many times. The rearrangement uses TRBV29-1 and TRBJ2-5; D gene unclear. Germline CDR1 reads SQVTM; CDR2 reads ANQGSEA. The ends were cut back, 4 bases at V and 5 bases at J, with 5 bases in the middle. The CDR3 loop spans 10 amino acids. CDR3 bases: TGCAGCGTTGCCGAGGAGACCCAGTACTTC. Encoded protein: CSVAEETQYF.

The V gene is TRBV9, the J gene TRBJ2-5, with 10 bases that match TRBD1. The end of the DNA fits TRBJ2-7 better, so the J call may be wrong. The CDR3 loop spans 15 amino acids. Per the germline V gene, CDR1 is SGDLS and CDR2 is YYNGEE. The CDR3 region has the DNA TGTGCCAGCAGCGCCTCAGCCGGGACAGGGGTCGAGCAGTACTTC. Translated, it gives CASSASAGTGVEQYF.

As for this clonotype: Germline and junction disagree at one end, which may indicate a read error. V gene TRBV12-3 or TRBV12-4 combines with J gene TRBJ2-1, with TRBD1 matching over 10 bases. There are 13 residues in the CDR3. The chain's CDR3 is CASSATGQGRKFF. As DNA, the CDR3 is TGCGCCAGCAGTGCCACGGGACAGGGGAGAAAGTTCTTC.

The rearrangement links TRBV4-2 to TRBJ2-5; 14 bases agree with TRBD2. J was trimmed by 11 bases and V by 4 bases; bases with no gene match: 9. The germline CDR1 and CDR2 sequences are LGHNA and YNFKEQ. The CDR3 totals 15 residues. The CDR3 DNA reads as TGTGCCAGCAGCCCGGGACTAGCGGGAGTCATTGAGCAGTACTTC. Translation gives CASSPGLAGVIEQYF.

The chain's CDR3 is CAISINPYYEQYF. For the CDR3, the DNA is TGTGCCATCAGTATAAACCCGTACTACGAGCAGTACTTC. The rearrangement joins TRBV10-3 to TRBJ2-5; D remains unclear. The J call is uncertain, as TRBJ2-7 better fits the DNA end. CDR1 and CDR2 from the germline V gene are ENHRY and SYGVKD. The CDR3 extends over 13 amino acids.

The gene calls are TRBV7-2 and TRBJ2-1, with 7 bases matching TRBD1. Gene TRBJ2-7 matches the end of the DNA better, so the J call may be wrong. Germline V gives CDR1 SGHTA, CDR2 FQGNSA. The CDR3 is 14 residues long. CDR3 amino acids: CASHREGAYNEQYF. The CDR3 DNA is TGTGCCAGCCATCGTGAGGGGGCCTACAATGAGCAGTACTTC.

The J gene is TRBJ1-1, the V gene TRBV5-1; D is perhaps TRBD1 (6 bases). Germline loops: CDR1 SGHRS, CDR2 YFSETQ. Trimming took off 4 bases at V and 5 bases at J, with 15 bases between the two ends. The CDR3 is made up of 14 amino acids. CDR3 amino acids: CASSRQGWGTEAFF. CDR3 DNA sequence: TGCGCCAGCAGCCGTCAGGGGTGGGGGACTGAAGCTTTCTTT.

The chain is built from TRBV27 and TRBJ2-5; D not certain. The germline V gene has CDR1 MNHEY and CDR2 SMNVEV (reference sequence). This CDR3 contains 13 residues. V dropped 2 bases and J dropped 4 bases, with 8 bases sitting between them. CDR3 bases: TGTGCCAGCAGTTTAAGGTCAGCAGAGACCCAGTACTTC. This encodes CASSLRSAETQYF.

The DNA of the CDR3 is TGTGCCAGCAGAAAGGGCAATGAGCAGTACTTC. It encodes CASRKGNEQYF. The J gene is TRBJ2-5, the V gene TRBV27, with D unresolved. Between the trimmed V and J ends, which lost 6 bases and 11 bases, there was a span of 13 bases. The germline V gene encodes CDR1 MNHEY and CDR2 SMNVEV (reference sequence). The CDR3 covers 11 residues.

The rearrangement joins TRBV25-1 to TRBJ2-7; 8 bases are a match to TRBD2. Trimming cost V 5 bases and J 1 base; bases outside gene matches: 7. Germline V gives CDR1 MGHDK, CDR2 SYGVNS. CDR3 length: 15 amino acids. The CDR3 here is CASSPTGLVSYEQYF. CDR3 in DNA: TGTGCCAGCAGTCCGACGGGACTAGTTTCCTACGAGCAGTACTTC.

The CDR3 bases are TGCAGTGCTGGGAATACCGGGACCGGTTGGAGGGAGCAGTTCTTC. It yields the protein CSAGNTGTGWREQFF. The genes are TRBV20-1 and TRBJ2-1; D is perhaps TRBD1 or TRBD2 (5 bases each). The V and J ends lost 5 bases and 10 bases respectively, with 24 bases between them. The CDR3 is made up of 15 amino acids. CDR1 is DFQATT, CDR2 SNEGSKA, per germline (reference sequence).

The chain has TRBV20-1 and TRBJ2-3; D is uncertain. V was shortened by 4 bases and J by 6 bases, with 23 bases between the two germline ends. Germline CDR1 reads DFQATT; CDR2 reads SNEGSKA (reference sequence). This CDR3 spans 16 amino acids. CDR3 bases: TGCAGTGCTACTAGAGAAGGCTTCTCGGGCATGGATACGCAGTATTTT. This encodes CSATREGFSGMDTQYF.

CDR3 nucleotides: TGTGCCAGCAGTGAATGGGAGGGGGCCGCCTACAATGAGCAGTTCTTC. Its translation: CASSEWEGAAYNEQFF. The V and J genes are TRBV25-1 and TRBJ2-1, with D perhaps TRBD1 or TRBD2 (7 bases each). Germline V gene sequence: CDR1 MGHDK, CDR2 SYGVNS. Between the trimmed V and J ends, which lost 1 base and 2 bases, there was a span of 12 bases. CDR3 length: 16 amino acids.

In regard to this clonotype: Compared with germline, one end of the junction differs, possibly owing to a read error. The chain uses TRBV29-1 and TRBJ2-5, with D possibly being TRBD2 (7 bases). CDR1 is SQVTM and CDR2 is ANQGSEA in the germline V gene. The CDR3 is made up of 15 amino acids. The CDR3 reads CSVEYAGARSETLYF. The CDR3 nucleotides read TGCAGCGTTGAATATGCGGGGGCGCGCTCAGAGACCCTGTACTTC.

The V and J genes are TRBV11-1 and TRBJ2-7, with unresolved D. Germline CDR1 reads SGHAT; CDR2 reads FQDESV (reference sequence). The length of the CDR3 is 14 residues. V was shortened by 1 base and J by 3 bases, with 10 bases between the two germline ends. CDR3 in DNA: TGTGCCAGCAGCTTAGTAGGGCGGAACTACGAGCAGTACTTC. Translated, it gives CASSLVGRNYEQYF.

The rearrangement links TRBV5-1 to TRBJ2-3; TRBD2 might be the D (7 bases). The V end was cut by 0 bases, the J end by 6 bases, with 14 bases between. Germline V gene sequence: CDR1 SGHRS, CDR2 YFSETQ. CDR3 size: 15 residues. CDR3 region: CASSLVLADSDTQYF. DNA of the CDR3: TGCGCCAGCAGCTTGGTCCTAGCGGACAGCGATACGCAGTATTTT.

The chain combines TRBV2 with TRBJ1-1, with D perhaps TRBD1 (5 bases). V dropped 6 bases and J dropped 0 bases, with 11 bases sitting between them. The CDR3 has 14 amino acids. Per germline, CDR1 SNHLY and CDR2 FYNNEI. The CDR3 nucleotides are TGTGCCAGCAGGTGGAGGGGAATGAACACTGAAGCTTTCTTT. Its translation: CASRWRGMNTEAFF.

The V gene is TRBV29-1, the J gene TRBJ2-2; TRBD2 is a possible D gene (7 bases). CDR3 length: 14 amino acids. Deletions cut 4 bases from V and 5 bases from J, with 14 bases between. Germline V gene lookup returns CDR1 SQVTM and CDR2 ANQGSEA. This CDR3 is CSVARGARTGELFF. The CDR3, as DNA: TGCAGCGTTGCTCGGGGGGCGAGGACCGGGGAGCTGTTTTTT.